This TCR beta chain was captured in a study of blood T cell repertoires in COVID-19. Background on the study: Collection of acute and convalescent COVID-19 samples took place in the United States, Italy and Spain. Sources were T cells, B-cell-depleted T cells, or PBMCs; the material itself was cDNA or gDNA.

Per the original methods: It was from reference gene primer amplification that nucleated cell counts were estimated. TCRdb keeps only in-frame clones here, not all; method: immunoSEQ multiplex PCR. The V and J calls and clone size were taken over from that table, and D and trimming were inferred from the DNA. Among 40,000 to 50,000 clones listed, around nine tenths were seen once. The receptor was isolated from a human donor in a cohort sampled during active COVID-19. Sequenced: peripheral blood.

CDR3 region: CASTTTGAVWYGYTF. DNA for the CDR3: TGTGCCAGCACCACTACAGGGGCAGTTTGGTATGGCTACACCTTC. The chain combines TRBV28 with TRBJ1-2, with 7 nucleotides matching TRBD1. Unmatched junction bases numbered 13, after V lost 7 bases and J lost 5 bases. Germline V gives CDR1 MDHEN, CDR2 SYDVKM. This CDR3 region has 15 residues.